This T cell receptor (beta chain) was captured in a study of T-cell reconstitution after alpha-beta-depleted transplantation in children. Notes on the study in general: T-cell counts and diversity were attributed mostly to newly produced T cells one year after transplant. Some patients showed high day-60 TCRbeta diversity, which derived from surviving recipient T cells and thymic progenitors. The study reportedly traced alpha-beta T cells about two months after transplant to several hundred expanded graft clones.

Preparation of the TCRbeta library used unique molecular identifiers. MiXCR was run by TCRdb on the PCR reads, yielding one entry per CDR3 protein. The table records over 200,000 distinct CDR3 sequences, about 15% of them present only once. Concerning this clonotype itself: The antigen is undetermined.

Germline V gene sequence: CDR1 SGHRS, CDR2 YFSETQ. This CDR3 contains 16 residues. Germline trimming cut 4 bases from V and 10 bases from J; bases unmatched to any gene: 18. The clonotype originates from a male patient aged 2 to 10 who had a stem cell transplant for acute lymphoblastic leukemia, so the T cells may come from the graft donor. The sequencing used PBMCs, mostly from graft donor cells, collected 360 days after TCRalphabeta/CD19-depleted stem cell transplant. This chain joins TRBV5-1 and TRBJ2-3; 7 bases agree with TRBD1. In DNA, the CDR3 is TGCGCCAGCAGCCAGTGGACGGAAGTTCCAACAGGGGCGCAGTATTTT. Its translation is CASSQWTEVPTGAQYF.